The 31 T cell receptor beta chains below come from one sample, sequenced in a study of blood T cell repertoires in COVID-19. TCRdb keeps only in-frame clones here, not all; method: immunoSEQ multiplex PCR. This table holds roughly 260,000 clones, more than 70% found once. What was sequenced was peripheral blood. The source is a woman in her 30s with COVID-19, enrolled during active disease.

V gene TRBV6-6 combines with J gene TRBJ2-7, with 11 bases identical to TRBD2. The CDR3 length is 14 residues. Germline trimming cut 6 bases from V and 2 bases from J; bases unmatched to any gene: 3. CDR1 MNHNY and CDR2 SVGAGI come from the germline V gene (reference sequence). DNA of the CDR3: TGTGCCAGCAGCGGGACTAGCGGCCCCTACGAGCAGTACTTC. Translation: CASSGTSGPYEQYF.

The rearrangement joins TRBV28 to TRBJ2-7; D ambiguous. The V end was cut by 4 bases, the J end by 3 bases, with 4 bases between. Germline lookup yields CDR1 MDHEN and CDR2 SYDVKM. The CDR3 contains 11 residues. CDR3 in amino acids: CASSSYYEQYF. CDR3 bases: TGTGCCAGCAGTTCCTACTACGAGCAGTACTTC.

This clone showed up just once. The V call is TRBV4-1, the J call TRBJ2-7, with D possibly TRBD2 on 5 matching bases. Germline values: CDR1 MGHRA, CDR2 YSYEKL. This CDR3 has 13 amino acids. V dropped 5 bases and J dropped 4 bases, with 12 bases sitting between them. The CDR3 sequence is CASSSHGDYEQYF. Here the CDR3 DNA reads TGCGCCAGCAGCTCCCACGGGGATTACGAGCAGTACTTC.

The chain employs TRBV3-1 (or the pseudogene TRBV3-2) and TRBJ2-1; no firm D call. The CDR3 is made up of 13 amino acids. The germline V gene encodes CDR1 LGHDT and CDR2 YNNKEL (reference sequence). V shed 0 bases and J shed 5 bases, with 5 bases lying between them. CDR3 DNA: TGTGCCAGCAGCCAAGACAGTGACAATGAGCAGTTCTTC. This gives the protein CASSQDSDNEQFF.

The rearrangement joins TRBV11-2 to TRBJ1-4, with D hard to call. Germline lookup yields CDR1 SGHAT and CDR2 FQNNGV. The CDR3 length is 11 residues. Trimming took 5 bases from V and 8 from J, leaving 6 bases between them. The CDR3 region is CASSLLEKLFF. The DNA for the CDR3 is TGTGCCAGCAGCCTATTGGAAAAACTGTTTTTT.

This chain connects TRBV24-1 to TRBJ2-2; D possibly corresponds to TRBD1 (6 bases). V dropped 1 base and J dropped 0 bases, with 8 bases sitting between them. This CDR3 spans 16 amino acids. The germline V gene has CDR1 KGHDR and CDR2 SFDVKD. CDR3 sequence: CATSDFGGSNTGELFF. Written as DNA, the CDR3 is TGTGCCACCAGTGATTTTGGGGGCTCGAACACCGGGGAGCTGTTTTTT.

This clone was seen a handful of times. V usage is TRBV24-1 and J usage is TRBJ2-1; 8 positions agree with TRBD2. The CDR3 extends over 18 amino acids. The germline V gene encodes CDR1 KGHDR and CDR2 SFDVKD. J gave up 4 bases and V 0 bases, and 10 bases lay outside the gene matches. The CDR3 sequence: CATSDLEVGVAGYNEQFF. In DNA, the CDR3 is TGTGCCACCAGTGATTTGGAGGTTGGGGTAGCGGGATACAATGAGCAGTTCTTC.

This clone was seen more than once but under ten times. The rearrangement links TRBV7-2 to TRBJ2-7; D might be TRBD2 (6 bases). This CDR3 contains 14 residues. Trimming left V 9 bases short and J 2 bases short, with 17 bases between. The germline V gene has CDR1 SGHTA and CDR2 FQGNSA. The CDR3 DNA sequence: TGTGCCAGTTCGGGAGTCCCACTTACCTACGAGCAGTACTTC. It yields the protein CASSGVPLTYEQYF.

The chain recombines TRBV7-9 with TRBJ1-3; 7 positions match TRBD1. CDR1 and CDR2 (germline): SEHNR, FQNEAQ (reference sequence). The junction had 6 bases not matched to a gene; V was cut back by 4 bases and J by 3 bases. This CDR3 spans 15 amino acids. The CDR3 spells CASSSTGNFGNTIYF. DNA of the CDR3: TGTGCCAGCAGCTCGACAGGGAACTTTGGAAACACCATATATTTT.

Comment on this clone: The junction does not match germline at one end; this may be a read error. The chain uses TRBV2 and TRBJ2-1, with TRBD2 matching 8 bases. This CDR3 region has 15 residues. CDR1 and CDR2 from the germline V gene are SNHLY and FYNNEI. CDR3 loop: CASREAGAAYNEQFF. CDR3 bases: TGTGCCAGCAGGGAAGCGGGAGCGGCCTACAATGAGCAGTTCTTC.

Here the CDR3 DNA reads TGTGCCAGCAGCTTAGGACAGGTAGGTGAGCAGTTCTTC. Amino acids: CASSLGQVGEQFF. The genes are TRBV11-2 and TRBJ2-1; D perhaps matches TRBD1 (6 bases). Germline V gene data show CDR1 as SGHAT and CDR2 as FQNNGV. V was clipped by 1 base and J by 9 bases, with 10 bases between them. This CDR3 spans 13 amino acids.

This chain connects TRBV5-1 to TRBJ2-7; D uncertain. CDR1 is SGHRS and CDR2 is YFSETQ in the germline V gene. This CDR3 has 11 residues. Trimming cost V 3 bases and J 4 bases, with 5 bases left between them. CDR3 in DNA: TGCGCCAGCAGCTCTCCTTACGAGCAGTACTTC. Translated, it gives CASSSPYEQYF.

The genes are TRBV29-1 and TRBJ2-7; weak D call: TRBD1 (6 bases). Trimming stripped 4 bases from V and 3 bases from J, with 10 bases between. CDR1 and CDR2 from the germline V gene are SQVTM and ANQGSEA. This CDR3 is built from 12 residues. In DNA form, the CDR3 reads TGCAGCGTTGGGGACATACACTACGAGCAGTACTTC. Residues: CSVGDIHYEQYF.

The V and J genes are TRBV19 and TRBJ2-2, with 11 bases fitting TRBD2. This CDR3 comprises 16 residues. Unmatched junction bases numbered 12, after V lost 7 bases and J lost 8 bases. Germline values: CDR1 LNHDA, CDR2 SQIVND (reference sequence). CDR3 amino acids: CASTQWKLAGVGELFF. CDR3 DNA sequence: TGTGCCAGTACCCAATGGAAACTAGCGGGAGTTGGGGAGCTGTTTTTT. The whole variable domain, remainder taken from reference TRBV19 and TRBJ2-2, is DGGITQSPKYLFRKEGQNVTLSCEQNLNHDAMYWYRQDPGQGLRLIYYSQIVNDFQKGDIAEGYSVSREKKESFPLTVTSAQKNPTAFYLCASTQWKLAGVGELFFGEGSRLTVL.

This chain joins TRBV2 and TRBJ1-2; TRBD1 aligns across 8 bases. CDR3 length equals 14 residues. Germline-derived CDR1 and CDR2 are SNHLY and FYNNEI. The V gene end was trimmed by 6 bases and the J gene end by 4 bases; junction bases not matched to a gene: 7. CDR3 sequence reads: CASSGAGQGYGYTF. In DNA, the CDR3 is TGTGCCAGCAGCGGGGCTGGACAGGGCTATGGCTACACCTTC.

V and J are TRBV7-2 and TRBJ1-1; 7 bases align to TRBD1. The CDR3 totals 16 residues. Per the germline V gene, CDR1 is SGHTA and CDR2 is FQGNSA. V lost 1 base, J lost 1 base, and 6 bases stayed unmatched. CDR3: CASSLGRGDRNTEAFF. The DNA for the CDR3 is TGTGCCAGCAGCTTAGGACGAGGGGACAGGAACACTGAAGCTTTCTTT. Looking up the rest from reference TRBV7-2 and TRBJ1-1 gives the full variable domain: GAGVSQSPSNKVTEKGKDVELRCDPISGHTALYWYRQSLGQGLEFLIYFQGNSAPDKSGLPSDRFSAERTGGSVSTLTIQRTQQEDSAVYLCASSLGRGDRNTEAFFGQGTRLTVV.

This clone showed up just once. J is TRBJ2-1 and V is TRBV30; D uncertain. The CDR3 is 12 amino acids. Germline V gives CDR1 GTSNPN, CDR2 SVGIG (reference sequence). The V and J ends lost 4 bases and 10 bases respectively, with 14 bases between them. The CDR3 sequence: CAWISGPIEQFF. In DNA, the CDR3 is TGTGCCTGGATAAGTGGGCCAATCGAGCAGTTCTTC.

The V call is TRBV6-5, the J call TRBJ2-3; a weak D match, TRBD1 (6 bases). The germline V gene has CDR1 MNHEY and CDR2 SVGAGI. The CDR3 is 15 residues long. Trimming stripped 7 bases from V and 2 bases from J, with 16 bases between. As DNA, the CDR3 is TGTGCCAGCAAAGCCCTTACAGGGATCACAGATACGCAGTATTTT. This codes for CASKALTGITDTQYF.

V usage is TRBV7-9 and J usage is TRBJ2-1; 9 nucleotides line up with TRBD2. Germline trimming cut 4 bases from V and 5 bases from J; bases unmatched to any gene: 3. Germline V gene lookup returns CDR1 SEHNR and CDR2 FQNEAQ (reference sequence). The CDR3 runs to 14 residues. CDR3 in DNA: TGTGCCAGCAGCTCCCTAGCGGGGCACAATGAGCAGTTCTTC. This codes for CASSSLAGHNEQFF.

This rearrangement joins TRBV6-2 or TRBV6-3 to TRBJ2-2; D is undetermined. V gave up 4 bases and J gave up 4 bases, with 4 bases separating them. The CDR3 consists of 12 residues. Germline V gene lookup returns CDR1 MNHEY and CDR2 SVGEGT. CDR3 nucleotides: TGTGCCAGCAGTTGGCCCACCGGGGAGCTGTTTTTT. It yields the protein CASSWPTGELFF.

This clone was recorded only once. This sequence joins TRBV5-6 and TRBJ2-5; possibly TRBD2 for D (7 bases). This CDR3 is built from 15 residues. V was clipped by 2 bases and J by 3 bases, with 14 bases between them. Germline V CDR1 and CDR2: SGHDT, YYEEEE. The CDR3 reads CASSLPGGLEETQYF. The CDR3 DNA follows: TGTGCCAGCAGCTTACCGGGGGGCCTCGAAGAGACCCAGTACTTC.

The sample holds one count of this clone. The sample contains more than one DNA sequence encoding this CDR3. This chain links TRBV27 with TRBJ1-5, with 8 bases aligning to TRBD1. Losses at the gene ends were 6 bases for V and 1 base for J; bases not matched to a gene: 5. The CDR3 length is 15 residues. Germline lookup yields CDR1 MNHEY and CDR2 SMNVEV (reference sequence). DNA for the CDR3: TGTGCCAGCAGCTCACGGACAGGGAGCAATCAGCCCCAGCATTTT. Translation: CASSSRTGSNQPQHF.

This chain joins TRBV19 and TRBJ2-7, with 8 bases fitting TRBD1. Per the germline V gene, CDR1 is LNHDA and CDR2 is SQIVND (reference sequence). The V gene end was trimmed by 10 bases and the J gene end by 5 bases; junction bases not matched to a gene: 16. The CDR3 runs to 15 residues. For the CDR3, the DNA is TGTGCCACCTCCAGCTTGTTGGACAGGGTCCACGAGCAGTACTTC. Protein: CATSSLLDRVHEQYF. Full variable domain (rest looked up from reference TRBV19 and TRBJ2-7): DGGITQSPKYLFRKEGQNVTLSCEQNLNHDAMYWYRQDPGQGLRLIYYSQIVNDFQKGDIAEGYSVSREKKESFPLTVTSAQKNPTAFYLCATSSLLDRVHEQYFGPGTRLTVT.

CDR3 in amino acids: CATSRGGQGYGYTF. The CDR3 region has the DNA TGTGCCACCAGCAGAGGAGGACAGGGGTATGGCTACACCTTC. The rearrangement joins TRBV15 to TRBJ1-2; 9 nucleotides line up with TRBD1. Germline CDR1 reads LNHNV; CDR2 reads YYDKDF (reference sequence). After removal of 1 base from V and 5 bases from J, the junction contained 2 bases not matched to a gene. There are 14 residues in the CDR3.

V gene TRBV4-1 combines with J gene TRBJ1-2; D is possibly TRBD1 (5 bases). The CDR3 contains 13 residues. Germline assignment: CDR1 MGHRA and CDR2 YSYEKL. Trimming cost V 6 bases and J 4 bases, with 12 bases left between them. CDR3 residues: CASRPWGGYGYTF. The CDR3 DNA follows: TGCGCCAGCAGACCTTGGGGGGGCTATGGCTACACCTTC.

This chain connects TRBV5-1 to TRBJ2-7, with TRBD1 identical over 11 bases. Germline assignment: CDR1 SGHRS and CDR2 YFSETQ. The V and J ends lost 1 base and 5 bases, in that order; junction bases with no gene match: 2. CDR3 length: 14 amino acids. CDR3 amino acids: CASSLRTGGHEQYF. CDR3 DNA sequence: TGCGCCAGCAGCTTGCGGACAGGGGGCCACGAGCAGTACTTC.

CDR3 residues: CASSLRRISGNTIYF. Written as DNA, the CDR3 is TGTGCCAGCAGCTTACGGAGGATCTCTGGAAACACCATATATTTT. This chain uses TRBV5-8 with TRBJ1-3; D is ambiguous. The CDR3 is 15 amino acids. The V end lost 2 bases, the J end lost 0 bases, and 9 bases lay between the germline ends. Germline V gives CDR1 SGHTS, CDR2 YDEGEE.

The J gene is TRBJ1-1, the V gene TRBV30, with D tentatively TRBD1 (6 bases). Germline values: CDR1 GTSNPN, CDR2 SVGIG (reference sequence). V lost 2 bases to trimming and J lost 3 bases, with 22 bases between them. The CDR3 has 17 amino acids. CDR3 bases: TGTGCCTGGAGTCGGTTCATCATGGGGGCGCAGGACACTGAAGCTTTCTTT. Its translation is CAWSRFIMGAQDTEAFF.

The CDR3 region is CASSGRTGAHEQYF. In DNA, the CDR3 is TGCGCCAGCAGTGGCAGGACAGGGGCGCACGAGCAGTACTTC. The rearrangement uses TRBV10-1 and TRBJ2-7; 9 bases are a match to TRBD1. The J segment lost 5 bases and the V segment lost 4 bases, leaving 6 bases of the junction unmatched. This CDR3 is 14 amino acids long. Germline loops: CDR1 WNHNN, CDR2 SYGVQD (reference sequence).

The V and J genes are TRBV5-1 and TRBJ2-3, with 8 bases identical to TRBD1. CDR1 is SGHRS, CDR2 YFSETQ, per germline. The CDR3 covers 16 residues. J was trimmed by 2 bases and V by 0 bases; bases with no gene match: 5. CDR3 loop: CASSLGQGAYTDTQYF. The CDR3 DNA follows: TGCGCCAGCAGCTTGGGTCAGGGGGCTTACACAGATACGCAGTATTTT. Full variable domain (remainder filled in from reference TRBV5-1 and TRBJ2-3): KAGVTQTPRYLIKTRGQQVTLSCSPISGHRSVSWYQQTPGQGLQFLFEYFSETQRNKGNFPGRFSGRQFSNSRSEMNVSTLELGDSALYLCASSLGQGAYTDTQYFGPGTRLTVL.

The V call is TRBV5-6, the J call TRBJ1-1; D may be TRBD1 (6 bases). Trimming removed 4 bases at V and 6 bases at J, with 10 bases between. This CDR3 region has 12 residues. CDR1 is SGHDT and CDR2 is YYEEEE in the germline V gene. DNA for the CDR3: TGTGCCAGCAGCGCAGGGGTCTCTGAAGCTTTCTTT. It encodes CASSAGVSEAFF.